The clone carrying this T cell receptor (beta chain) has a single count. The antigen is undetermined. These data come from a study of cytomegalovirus exposure and HLA in healthy donors. The study's findings and limits: A later analysis linked a missense DCLRE1C variant to TCR beta V- and J-gene trimming. What was likely a sequencing artifact was a cluster of highly shared sequence variants. Specific recognition of CMV antigens was confirmed in vitro for a few chains (all CMV-associated). TCR sequences were mostly rare, though some public TCRs occurred in many donors.

With 60 Vbeta and 13 Jbeta primers, the PCR was carried out. Sequencing was performed with immunoSEQ multiplex PCR; in TCRdb, only in-frame clones are kept and a portion is missing. The data show about 150,000 clones, around 80% seen once. V shed 0 bases, J shed 15 bases, and the junction held 12 bases outside the gene matches. This CDR3 spans 17 amino acids. CDR1 is LGHNA and CDR2 is YSLEER in the germline V gene. The specimen was PBMCs. J is TRBJ2-1 and V is TRBV4-3; 15 bases are a match to TRBD2. The source is a man between 18 and 29 years old in good health and CMV-seronegative. CDR3 residues: CASSQDEGLAGGRGRFF. CDR3 DNA sequence: TGCGCCAGCAGCCAAGATGAGGGACTAGCGGGAGGCAGGGGCAGGTTCTTC.